This T cell receptor (beta chain) stems from a study of T cell responses to AZD1222 COVID-19 vaccine. Study-level findings and limits: In a largely white British group with more females than males, clonal diversity was possibly underestimated.

As to this clone: Antigen specificity is unknown.

Clones were sequenced by immunoSEQ multiplex PCR, and TCRdb holds only the in-frame ones, with some missing. This sample has some 110,000 clones, with about 88% found just once. Per the germline V gene, CDR1 is MNHEY and CDR2 is SVGAGI. The CDR3 consists of 15 residues. The V segment lost 8 bases and the J segment 5 bases; nucleotides outside the gene matches: 9. The material was peripheral blood, obtained 28 days after the second AZD1222 dose. The chain recombines TRBV6-5 with TRBJ2-2; 9 bases align to TRBD1. This sequence originates from an adult who received the AZD1222 COVID-19 vaccine. CDR3 sequence: CASGQQGADTGELFF. CDR3 nucleotide sequence: TGTGCCAGCGGTCAACAGGGGGCAGATACCGGGGAGCTGTTTTTT.